This passage covers 26 T cell receptor beta chains from one sample sequenced in a study of cytomegalovirus exposure and HLA in healthy donors. The primer mix had 60 Vbeta and 13 Jbeta primers. The protocol was immunoSEQ multiplex PCR, while the TCRdb copy is restricted to in-frame clones and leaves out a portion. The table has more than 150,000 clones, around four fifths seen once. The source material was PBMCs. Receptors originate from a woman in her fifties or sixties in good health and CMV-seropositive.

As regards this clone: This specimen includes other DNA sequences encoding the same CDR3. The chain couples TRBV7-2 to TRBJ2-1, with a weak D call TRBD1 (6 bases). V lost 4 bases and J 4 bases, leaving 8 bases between the germline ends. There are 13 residues in the CDR3. Germline CDR1 and CDR2: SGHTA and FQGNSA. The CDR3 bases are TGTGCCAGCAGCTCACAGGGATACAATGAGCAGTTCTTC. This sequence encodes CASSSQGYNEQFF.

This chain joins TRBV27 and TRBJ1-2, with TRBD1 matching over 8 bases. The germline CDR1 and CDR2 sequences are MNHEY and SMNVEV (reference sequence). Trimming removed 0 bases from V and 3 bases from J; junction bases left unmatched: 12. This CDR3 is built from 18 residues. The CDR3 DNA follows: TGTGCCAGCAGTTTATCGATCGCAGGGGGCGCTTCTGACTATGGCTACACCTTC. Translation: CASSLSIAGGASDYGYTF.

This clone was found once. The chain couples TRBV11-1 to TRBJ2-2; the match to TRBD1 covers 10 bases. Unmatched junction bases numbered 4, after V lost 3 bases and J lost 6 bases. Looked up from germline, CDR1 is SGHAT and CDR2 is FQDESV (reference sequence). The CDR3 contains 15 residues. CDR3 protein: CASSFDGTGAGELFF. Written as DNA, the CDR3 is TGTGCCAGCAGCTTCGACGGGACAGGGGCCGGGGAGCTGTTTTTT.

The rearrangement uses TRBV4-2 and TRBJ2-7; D might be TRBD1 (6 bases). CDR1 LGHNA and CDR2 YNFKEQ come from the germline V gene. This CDR3 is 15 amino acids long. Deletions cut 5 bases from V and 5 bases from J, with 19 bases between. The CDR3 sequence is CASSKQPGQEDEQYF. In nucleotides, the CDR3 is TGTGCCAGCAGCAAACAGCCGGGACAAGAGGACGAGCAGTACTTC.

The genes are TRBV28 and TRBJ2-7, with TRBD1 matching over 7 bases. The CDR3 is 16 amino acids. Germline CDR1 MDHEN, CDR2 SYDVKM. Trimming removed 4 bases from V and 6 bases from J; junction bases left unmatched: 15. CDR3 nucleotides: TGTGCCAGCAGTTCAAGGGGGACAGCCCGCTACAGCGAGCAGTACTTC. Its protein product is CASSSRGTARYSEQYF.

This clone is a singleton in its sample. The chain recombines TRBV9 with TRBJ1-2; D gene ambiguous. CDR1 is SGDLS and CDR2 is YYNGEE in the germline V gene. Trimming shortened V by 3 bases and J by 0 bases, and 15 bases separated the two germline ends. CDR3 length equals 16 residues. The CDR3 DNA follows: TGTGCCAGCAGCGCTCGTTCCTGGGAGTCTAACTATGGCTACACCTTC. Protein product: CASSARSWESNYGYTF.

The CDR3: CATSRVRLAGESEQFF. The CDR3 DNA is TGTGCCACCAGCAGAGTCAGGCTAGCGGGAGAGAGTGAGCAGTTCTTC. The chain joins TRBV15 to TRBJ2-1, with 10 bases lining up with TRBD2. CDR3 size: 16 residues. Germline V lookup: CDR1 LNHNV, CDR2 YYDKDF (reference sequence). J was trimmed by 9 bases and V by 1 base; bases with no gene match: 9. Supplemented by reference TRBV15 and TRBJ2-1, the full variable domain reads DAMVIQNPRYQVTQFGKPVTLSCSQTLNHNVMYWYQQKSSQAPKLLFHYYDKDFNNEADTPDNFQSRRPNTSFCFLDIRSPGLGDTAMYLCATSRVRLAGESEQFFGPGTRLTVL.

V usage is TRBV19 and J usage is TRBJ1-2; D is unclear. CDR3 length equals 15 residues. Trimming pared 6 bases from V and 4 bases from J, leaving 18 bases between. Germline V CDR1 and CDR2: LNHDA, SQIVND (reference sequence). The CDR3 spells CASRSTGVISYGYTF. The CDR3 region has the DNA TGTGCCAGTAGATCGACCGGGGTAATTTCCTATGGCTACACCTTC.

This clone showed up just a few times. The rearrangement uses TRBV28 and TRBJ1-2; tentative D call: TRBD1 (5 bases). The germline V gene has CDR1 MDHEN and CDR2 SYDVKM. The V end lost 5 bases, the J end lost 4 bases, and 17 bases lay between the germline ends. The CDR3 consists of 15 residues. The CDR3 sequence: CASSPAGGQLYGYTF. In DNA, the CDR3 is TGTGCCAGCAGTCCAGCGGGTGGACAACTCTATGGCTACACCTTC.

The V call is TRBV28, the J call TRBJ1-1, with D possibly being TRBD1 (5 bases). Trimming left V 3 bases short and J 3 bases short, with 14 bases between. CDR3 size: 15 residues. Germline loops: CDR1 MDHEN, CDR2 SYDVKM. CDR3 amino acids: CASSFGGGAYTEAFF. CDR3 nucleotide sequence: TGTGCCAGCAGTTTCGGGGGAGGGGCGTACACTGAAGCTTTCTTT.

The gene calls are TRBV28 and TRBJ1-4; perhaps TRBD1 as D (5 bases). Germline V CDR1 and CDR2: MDHEN, SYDVKM. V lost 7 bases to trimming and J lost 7 bases, with 10 bases between them. The CDR3 loop spans 12 amino acids. CDR3 in DNA: TGTGCCAGCACAGCGGGGGGTGAAAAACTGTTTTTT. Amino acids: CASTAGGEKLFF.

This chain links TRBV2 with TRBJ1-1; tentative D call: TRBD1 (6 bases). Germline CDR1 SNHLY, CDR2 FYNNEI. This CDR3 region has 14 residues. Trimming shortened V by 5 bases and J by 10 bases, and 20 bases separated the two germline ends. The CDR3 sequence: CASSSSGGARGAFF. The CDR3 coding sequence is TGTGCCAGCAGTTCCTCCGGGGGGGCGCGGGGAGCTTTCTTT.

The gene calls are TRBV5-6 and TRBJ2-7; perhaps TRBD1 as D (6 bases). CDR1 and CDR2 from the germline V gene are SGHDT and YYEEEE. This CDR3 region has 15 residues. The V and J ends lost 3 bases and 0 bases respectively, with 13 bases between them. The CDR3 protein is CASSSSTGFSYEQYF. The CDR3 DNA sequence: TGTGCCAGCAGCTCAAGCACAGGGTTCTCCTACGAGCAGTACTTC.

J is TRBJ1-1 and V is TRBV4-3, with 7 bases identical to TRBD1. Germline lookup yields CDR1 LGHNA and CDR2 YSLEER. V trimming: 0 bases; J trimming: 7 bases; junction bases outside the gene matches: 8. There are 15 residues in the CDR3. This CDR3 is CASSQDFKGAFEAFF. CDR3 nucleotide sequence: TGCGCCAGCAGCCAAGATTTTAAGGGGGCTTTTGAAGCTTTCTTT.

V and J are TRBV7-9 and TRBJ2-7; 7 bases are shared with TRBD1. The CDR3 extends over 15 amino acids. J lost 2 bases, V lost 5 bases, and 9 bases had no gene match. Germline-derived CDR1 and CDR2 are SEHNR and FQNEAQ (reference sequence). The CDR3 spells CASSPQTGKAYEQYF. In DNA form, the CDR3 reads TGTGCCAGCAGCCCCCAGACAGGGAAAGCCTACGAGCAGTACTTC.

The chain has TRBV5-6 and TRBJ2-1; maybe TRBD1 (6 bases). The CDR3 totals 17 residues. Per the germline V gene, CDR1 is SGHDT and CDR2 is YYEEEE. V was clipped by 1 base and J by 7 bases, with 21 bases between them. The CDR3 nucleotides are TGTGCCAGCAGCTTGACACAGGGTCCACAATTCGATAATGAGCAGTTCTTC. The encoded protein is CASSLTQGPQFDNEQFF.

The gene calls are TRBV7-2 and TRBJ1-2; D uncertain. V was pared by 5 bases and J by 3 bases, with 7 bases between. This CDR3 comprises 12 residues. Germline V CDR1 and CDR2: SGHTA, FQGNSA. The CDR3 reads CASSPNHYGYTF. Written as DNA, the CDR3 is TGTGCCAGCAGCCCTAACCACTATGGCTACACCTTC.

This clone was recorded a few times. V gene TRBV29-1 combines with J gene TRBJ2-4; 7 bases align to TRBD1. V gave up 0 bases and J gave up 6 bases; unmatched junction bases: 2. The CDR3 totals 13 residues. CDR1 and CDR2 (germline): SQVTM, ANQGSEA. CDR3: CSVEEQGPNIQYF. The DNA for the CDR3 is TGCAGCGTTGAAGAACAGGGGCCAAACATTCAGTACTTC.

V and J are TRBV10-3 and TRBJ2-3, with TRBD1 identical over 9 bases. V trimming: 8 bases; J trimming: 0 bases; junction bases outside the gene matches: 0. This CDR3 is 13 amino acids long. Germline lookup yields CDR1 ENHRY and CDR2 SYGVKD. CDR3 sequence (DNA): TGTGCCATCGGGACAGGGAGCACAGATACGCAGTATTTT. As protein: CAIGTGSTDTQYF.

This clone was observed a few times. The V call is TRBV19, the J call TRBJ1-3, with TRBD1 identical over 8 bases. V trimming: 8 bases; J trimming: 0 bases; junction bases outside the gene matches: 9. CDR1 is LNHDA, CDR2 SQIVND, per germline (reference sequence). This CDR3 contains 16 residues. CDR3 coding DNA: TGTGCCAGTCAGGGGGACAGGCAGAGCTCTGGAAACACCATATATTTT. Its protein product is CASQGDRQSSGNTIYF.

A few counts support this clone. Other DNA variants within this sample encode the same CDR3. The rearrangement uses TRBV27 and TRBJ1-2; 9 bases fit TRBD1. Losses at the gene ends were 4 bases for V and 2 bases for J; bases not matched to a gene: 5. Germline assignment: CDR1 MNHEY and CDR2 SMNVEV (reference sequence). CDR3 length: 15 amino acids. CDR3 protein: CASSSKTGGNYGYTF. The CDR3 coding sequence is TGTGCCAGCAGTTCGAAGACAGGGGGAAACTATGGCTACACCTTC.

This rearrangement joins TRBV6-1 to TRBJ1-6; D gene ambiguous. From germline, CDR1 is MNHNS and CDR2 SASEGT. This CDR3 contains 13 residues. Trimming removed 2 bases from V and 9 bases from J, with 8 bases in between. As DNA, the CDR3 is TGTGCCAGCAGTGAATTTCTCCTTTCACCCCTCCACTTT. Amino acid sequence: CASSEFLLSPLHF.

The chain joins TRBV5-1 to TRBJ2-2, with TRBD1 identical over 8 bases. Germline assignment: CDR1 SGHRS and CDR2 YFSETQ. The CDR3 spans 15 residues. Unmatched junction bases numbered 3, after V lost 3 bases and J lost 2 bases. CDR3 coding DNA: TGCGCCAGCAGCTCCGACAGGGGAAACACCGGGGAGCTGTTTTTT. Its translation is CASSSDRGNTGELFF.

This clone was seen a single time. In DNA, the CDR3 is TGTGCCACCCTTCGGGTCCAAGAGACCCAGTACTTC. This encodes CATLRVQETQYF. V usage is TRBV6-1 and J usage is TRBJ2-5; no reliable D call. Germline V lookup: CDR1 MNHNS, CDR2 SASEGT. This CDR3 contains 12 residues. Trimming cost V 10 bases and J 1 base, with 10 bases left between them.

In this sample, this clone turned up once. The chain joins TRBV5-1 to TRBJ2-2, with a weak D call TRBD1 (5 bases). The V and J ends lost 0 bases and 5 bases respectively, with 8 bases between them. CDR3 length: 14 amino acids. The germline CDR1 and CDR2 sequences are SGHRS and YFSETQ. For the CDR3, the DNA is TGCGCCAGCAGCTTGGGACAGCATACCGGGGAGCTGTTTTTT. Its protein product is CASSLGQHTGELFF.

This sequence joins TRBV28 and TRBJ2-1; 10 positions match TRBD2. This CDR3 spans 18 amino acids. Germline lookup yields CDR1 MDHEN and CDR2 SYDVKM. V lost 2 bases to trimming and J lost 4 bases; unmatched junction nucleotides: 11. CDR3 in DNA: TGTGCCAGCAGTTTACTGAGGAGGTTAGCGGGAGGATACAATGAGCAGTTCTTC. This translates into CASSLLRRLAGGYNEQFF. Looking up the rest from reference TRBV28 and TRBJ2-1 gives the full variable domain: DVKVTQSSRYLVKRTGEKVFLECVQDMDHENMFWYRQDPGLGLRLIYFSYDVKMKEKGDIPEGYSVSREKKERFSLILESASTNQTSMYLCASSLLRRLAGGYNEQFFGPGTRLTVL.